The T cell receptor (beta chain) described here comes from a study of shared clonotypes between healthy human individuals. Findings of the study overall: Naive subsets, compared against memory subsets, generally had larger estimated richness values.

In the case of this clone: As yet, its antigen is unknown.

The donors were all Caucasian adults (living in Nashville, Tennessee). Assay used: immunoSEQ multiplex PCR; TCRdb lists only in-frame clones, some missing. Among a few million clones listed, 85% to 95% were seen once. The receptor comes from a man aged 18 to 29 in good health. Some clones in this sample may be carry-over from other donors' samples. Specimen: naive CD4+ T cells from PBMCs. The subset here: CD45RA+ positively selected.

The CDR3 DNA follows: TGTGCCAGCAGTGAATGGGGCGGGGGGGCGCAGGGTGACATTCAGTACTTC. Its translation is CASSEWGGGAQGDIQYF. The J gene is TRBJ2-4, the V gene TRBV6-1, with TRBD2 matching 9 bases. The CDR3 is 17 residues long. CDR1 and CDR2 (germline): MNHNS, SASEGT. Trimming at V came to 2 bases and at J to 8 bases, leaving 13 bases not matched to a gene.